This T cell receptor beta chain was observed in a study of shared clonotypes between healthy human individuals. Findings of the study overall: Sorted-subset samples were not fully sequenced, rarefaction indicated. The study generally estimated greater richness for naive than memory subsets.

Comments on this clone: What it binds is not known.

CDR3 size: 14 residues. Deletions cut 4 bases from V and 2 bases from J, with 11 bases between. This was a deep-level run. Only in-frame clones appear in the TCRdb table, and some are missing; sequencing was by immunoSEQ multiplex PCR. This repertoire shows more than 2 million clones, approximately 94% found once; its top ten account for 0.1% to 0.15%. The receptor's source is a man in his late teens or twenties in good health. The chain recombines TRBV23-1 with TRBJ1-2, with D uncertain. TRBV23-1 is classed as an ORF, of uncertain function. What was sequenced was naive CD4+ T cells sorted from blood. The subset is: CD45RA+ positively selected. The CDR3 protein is CASSRGQKNYGYTF. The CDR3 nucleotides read TGCGCCAGCAGTCGAGGCCAGAAAAACTATGGCTACACCTTC.